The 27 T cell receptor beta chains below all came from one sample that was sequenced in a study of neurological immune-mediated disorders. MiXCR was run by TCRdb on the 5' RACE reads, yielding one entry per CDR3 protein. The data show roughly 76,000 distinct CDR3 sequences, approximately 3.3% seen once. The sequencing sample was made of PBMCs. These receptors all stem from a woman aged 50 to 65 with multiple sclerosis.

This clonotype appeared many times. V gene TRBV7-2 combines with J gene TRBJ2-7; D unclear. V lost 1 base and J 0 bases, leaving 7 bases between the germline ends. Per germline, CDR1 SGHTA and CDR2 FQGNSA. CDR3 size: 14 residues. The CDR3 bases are TGTGCCAGCAGCTTAGACAGTGGCTCCTACGAGCAGTACTTC. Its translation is CASSLDSGSYEQYF.

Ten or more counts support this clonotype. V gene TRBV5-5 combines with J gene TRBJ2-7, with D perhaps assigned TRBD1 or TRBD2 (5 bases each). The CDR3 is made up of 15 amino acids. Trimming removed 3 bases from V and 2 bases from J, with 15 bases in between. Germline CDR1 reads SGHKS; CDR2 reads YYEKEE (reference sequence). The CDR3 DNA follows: TGTGCCAGCAGCTGGGGGACCGCACCCGCCTACGAGCAGTACTTC. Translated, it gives CASSWGTAPAYEQYF. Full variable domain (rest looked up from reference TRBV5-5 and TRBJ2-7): DAGVTQSPTHLIKTRGQQVTLRCSPISGHKSVSWYQQVLGQGPQFIFQYYEKEERGRGNFPDRFSARQFPNYSSELNVNALLLGDSALYLCASSWGTAPAYEQYFGPGTRLTVT.

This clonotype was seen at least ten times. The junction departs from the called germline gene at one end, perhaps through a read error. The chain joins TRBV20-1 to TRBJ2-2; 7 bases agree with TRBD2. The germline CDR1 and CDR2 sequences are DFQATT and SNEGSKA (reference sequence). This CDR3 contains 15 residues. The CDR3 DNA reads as TGCAGTGCTAGAGATTGGGGGGGGAACACCGGGGAGCTTTTTTTT. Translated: CSARDWGGNTGELFF.

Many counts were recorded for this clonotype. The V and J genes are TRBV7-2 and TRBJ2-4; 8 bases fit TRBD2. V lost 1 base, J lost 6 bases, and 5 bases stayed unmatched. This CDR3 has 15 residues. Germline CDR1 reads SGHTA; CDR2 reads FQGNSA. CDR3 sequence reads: CASSLDPSGLNIQYF. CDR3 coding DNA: TGTGCCAGCAGCTTAGATCCTAGCGGGCTAAACATTCAGTACTTC.

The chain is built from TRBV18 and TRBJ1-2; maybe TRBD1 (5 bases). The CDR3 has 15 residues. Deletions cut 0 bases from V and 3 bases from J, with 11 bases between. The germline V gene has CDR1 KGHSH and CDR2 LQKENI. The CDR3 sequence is CASSPPIRGDYGYTF. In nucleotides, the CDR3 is TGTGCCAGCTCACCACCGATCCGGGGGGACTATGGCTACACCTTC.

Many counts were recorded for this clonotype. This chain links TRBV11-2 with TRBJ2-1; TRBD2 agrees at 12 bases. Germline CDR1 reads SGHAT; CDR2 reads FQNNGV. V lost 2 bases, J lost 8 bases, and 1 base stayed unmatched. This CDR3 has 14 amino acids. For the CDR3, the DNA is TGTGCCAGCAGCTTACTAGCGGGAGGGTATGAGCAGTTCTTC. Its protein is CASSLLAGGYEQFF.

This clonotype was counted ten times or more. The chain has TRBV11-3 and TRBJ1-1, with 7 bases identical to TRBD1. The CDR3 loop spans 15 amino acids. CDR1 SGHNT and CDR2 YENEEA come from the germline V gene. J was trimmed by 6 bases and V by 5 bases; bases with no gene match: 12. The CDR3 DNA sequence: TGTGCCAGCAGCGGACCAGGGGGGCGTTTTGCTGAAGCTTTCTTT. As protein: CASSGPGGRFAEAFF.

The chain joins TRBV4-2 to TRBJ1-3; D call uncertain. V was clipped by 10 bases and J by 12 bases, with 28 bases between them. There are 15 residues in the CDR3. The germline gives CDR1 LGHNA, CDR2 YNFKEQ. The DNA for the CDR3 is TGTGCCAACTGCCCGACCGGCTACTCTGGAAAAAACATATATTTT. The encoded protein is CANCPTGYSGKNIYF.

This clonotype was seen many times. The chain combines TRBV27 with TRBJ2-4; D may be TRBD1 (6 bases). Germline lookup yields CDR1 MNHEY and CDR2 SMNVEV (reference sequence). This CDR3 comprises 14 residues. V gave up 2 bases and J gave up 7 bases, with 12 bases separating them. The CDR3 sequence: CASSLKQGRNIQYF. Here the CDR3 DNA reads TGTGCCAGCAGTTTAAAACAGGGTAGGAACATTCAGTACTTC.

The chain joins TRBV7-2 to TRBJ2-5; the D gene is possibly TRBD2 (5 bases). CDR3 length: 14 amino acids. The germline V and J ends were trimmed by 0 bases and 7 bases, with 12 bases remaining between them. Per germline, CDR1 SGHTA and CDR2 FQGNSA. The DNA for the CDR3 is TGTGCCAGCAGCTTAGCTCTAGAGGGTAGGACCCAGTACTTC. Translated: CASSLALEGRTQYF.

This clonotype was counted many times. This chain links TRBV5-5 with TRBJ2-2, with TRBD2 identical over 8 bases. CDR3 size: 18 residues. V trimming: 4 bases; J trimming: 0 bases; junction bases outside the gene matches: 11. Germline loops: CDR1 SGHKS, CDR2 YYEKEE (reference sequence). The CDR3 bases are TGTGCCAGCAGCGCGAGATCGACTAGCGCCCCGAACACCGGGGAGCTGTTTTTT. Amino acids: CASSARSTSAPNTGELFF.

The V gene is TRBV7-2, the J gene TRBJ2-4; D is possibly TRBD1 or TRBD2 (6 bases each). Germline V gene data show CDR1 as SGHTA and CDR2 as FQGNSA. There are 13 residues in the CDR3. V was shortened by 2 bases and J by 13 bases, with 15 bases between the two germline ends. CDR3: CASSLKRRGEQYF. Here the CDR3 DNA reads TGTGCCAGCAGCTTAAAGCGGAGGGGGGAGCAGTACTTC.

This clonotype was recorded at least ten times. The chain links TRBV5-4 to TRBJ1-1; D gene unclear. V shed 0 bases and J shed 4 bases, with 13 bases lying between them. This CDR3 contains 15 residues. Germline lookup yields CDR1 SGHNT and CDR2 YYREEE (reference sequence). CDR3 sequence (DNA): TGTGCCAGCAGCTTGGTGGAGGTCGGGAGCACTGAAGCTTTCTTT. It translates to CASSLVEVGSTEAFF.

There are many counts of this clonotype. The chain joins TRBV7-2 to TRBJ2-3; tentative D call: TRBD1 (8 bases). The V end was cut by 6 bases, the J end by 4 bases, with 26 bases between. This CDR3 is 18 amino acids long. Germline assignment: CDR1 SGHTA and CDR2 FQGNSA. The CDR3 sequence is CASSSPFPDRGGSDTQYF. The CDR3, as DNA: TGTGCCAGCAGTTCCCCCTTCCCCGACAGGGGAGGGTCAGATACGCAGTATTTT.

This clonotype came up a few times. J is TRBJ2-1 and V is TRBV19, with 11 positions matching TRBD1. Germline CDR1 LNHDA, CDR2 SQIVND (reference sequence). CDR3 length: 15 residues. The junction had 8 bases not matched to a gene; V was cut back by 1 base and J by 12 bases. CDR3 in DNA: TGTGCCAGTAGTATAGGGGACAGGGGGTTGGGTTGGCAGTTCTTC. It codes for CASSIGDRGLGWQFF.

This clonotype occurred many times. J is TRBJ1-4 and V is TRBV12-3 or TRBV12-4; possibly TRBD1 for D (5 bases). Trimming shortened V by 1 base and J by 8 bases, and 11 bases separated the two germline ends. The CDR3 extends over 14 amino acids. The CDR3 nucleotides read TGTGCCAGCAGTTTAGGCCAGGGTGGCGAAAAACTGTTTTTT. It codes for CASSLGQGGEKLFF.

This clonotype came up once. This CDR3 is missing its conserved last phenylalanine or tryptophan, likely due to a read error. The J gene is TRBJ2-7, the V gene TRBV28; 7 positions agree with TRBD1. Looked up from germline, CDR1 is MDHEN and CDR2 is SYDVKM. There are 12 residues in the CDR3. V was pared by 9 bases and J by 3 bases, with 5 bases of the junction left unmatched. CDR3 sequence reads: CASWDRHYEQYN. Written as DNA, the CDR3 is TGTGCCAGTTGGGACAGACACTACGAGCAGTACAAC.

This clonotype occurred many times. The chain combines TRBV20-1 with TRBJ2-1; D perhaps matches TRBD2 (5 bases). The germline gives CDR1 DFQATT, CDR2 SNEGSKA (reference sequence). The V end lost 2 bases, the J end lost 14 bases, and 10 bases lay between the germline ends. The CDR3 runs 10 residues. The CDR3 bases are TGCAGTGCTAGACCTAGCCCCAAGTTCTTC. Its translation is CSARPSPKFF.

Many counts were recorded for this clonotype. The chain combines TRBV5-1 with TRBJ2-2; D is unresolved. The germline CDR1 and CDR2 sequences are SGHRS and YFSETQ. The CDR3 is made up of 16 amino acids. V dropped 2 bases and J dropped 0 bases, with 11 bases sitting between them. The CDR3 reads CASSLSPLANTGELFF. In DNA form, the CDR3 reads TGCGCCAGCAGCTTATCCCCACTGGCGAACACCGGGGAGCTGTTTTTT.

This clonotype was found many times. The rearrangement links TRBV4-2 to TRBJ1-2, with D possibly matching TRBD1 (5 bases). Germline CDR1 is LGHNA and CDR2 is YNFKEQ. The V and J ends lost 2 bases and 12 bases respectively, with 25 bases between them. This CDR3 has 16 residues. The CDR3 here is CASSQRWWGGPGPHTF. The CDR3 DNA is TGTGCCAGCAGCCAACGTTGGTGGGGGGGTCCAGGACCGCACACCTTC.

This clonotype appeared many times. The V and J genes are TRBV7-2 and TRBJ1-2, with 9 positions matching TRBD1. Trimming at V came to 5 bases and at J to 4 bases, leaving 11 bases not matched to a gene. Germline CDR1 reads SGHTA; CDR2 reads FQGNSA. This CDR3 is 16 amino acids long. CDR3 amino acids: CASSQDRGFLFYGYTF. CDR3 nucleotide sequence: TGTGCCAGCAGCCAAGACAGGGGGTTCCTTTTCTATGGCTACACCTTC.

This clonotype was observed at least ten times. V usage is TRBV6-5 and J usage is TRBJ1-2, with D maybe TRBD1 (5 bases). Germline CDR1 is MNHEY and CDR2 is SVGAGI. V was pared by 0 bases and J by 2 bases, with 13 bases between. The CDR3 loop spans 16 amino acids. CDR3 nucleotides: TGTGCCAGCAGTTACTCCCCGGGACGGAACAACTATGGCTACACCTTC. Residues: CASSYSPGRNNYGYTF.

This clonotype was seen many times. The DNA of the CDR3 is TGTGCCAGCAGCCAAGTTTCGAGAGGAAACTATGGCTACACCTTC. Translating it yields CASSQVSRGNYGYTF. This rearrangement joins TRBV4-2 to TRBJ1-2; D uncertain. V lost 1 base to trimming and J lost 2 bases, with 11 bases between them. The CDR3 has 15 amino acids. Germline assignment: CDR1 LGHNA and CDR2 YNFKEQ.

This CDR3 reads CVTQDLAGEKLFF. Here the CDR3 DNA reads TGTGTCACCCAGGATCTTGCTGGCGAAAAACTGTTTTTT. The V call is TRBV7-6, the J call TRBJ1-4; D uncertain. The CDR3 has 13 amino acids. In germline, CDR1 is SGHVS, CDR2 FNYEAQ.

CDR3 residues: CASSRGHPGSNQPQHF. Here the CDR3 DNA reads TGTGCCAGCAGCAGGGGCCACCCGGGGAGCAATCAGCCCCAGCATTTT. J is TRBJ1-5 and V is TRBV7-3, with TRBD1 as a possible D gene (5 bases). The CDR3 totals 16 residues. Trimming stripped 5 bases from V and 1 base from J, with 15 bases between. The germline gives CDR1 SGHTA, CDR2 FQGTGA.

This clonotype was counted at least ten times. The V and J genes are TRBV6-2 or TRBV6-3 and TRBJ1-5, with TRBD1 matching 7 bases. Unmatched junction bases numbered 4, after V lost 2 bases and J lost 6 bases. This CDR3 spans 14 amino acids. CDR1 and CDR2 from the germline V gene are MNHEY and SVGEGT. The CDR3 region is CASSYGTEVQPQHF. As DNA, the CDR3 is TGTGCCAGCAGTTACGGGACAGAGGTTCAGCCCCAGCATTTT.

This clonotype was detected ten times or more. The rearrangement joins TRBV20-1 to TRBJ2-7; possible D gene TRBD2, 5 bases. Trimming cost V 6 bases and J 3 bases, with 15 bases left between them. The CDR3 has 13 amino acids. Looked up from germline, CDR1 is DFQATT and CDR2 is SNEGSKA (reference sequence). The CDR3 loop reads CSARTPEDYEQYF. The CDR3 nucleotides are TGCAGTGCCAGGACTCCCGAAGACTACGAGCAGTACTTC.